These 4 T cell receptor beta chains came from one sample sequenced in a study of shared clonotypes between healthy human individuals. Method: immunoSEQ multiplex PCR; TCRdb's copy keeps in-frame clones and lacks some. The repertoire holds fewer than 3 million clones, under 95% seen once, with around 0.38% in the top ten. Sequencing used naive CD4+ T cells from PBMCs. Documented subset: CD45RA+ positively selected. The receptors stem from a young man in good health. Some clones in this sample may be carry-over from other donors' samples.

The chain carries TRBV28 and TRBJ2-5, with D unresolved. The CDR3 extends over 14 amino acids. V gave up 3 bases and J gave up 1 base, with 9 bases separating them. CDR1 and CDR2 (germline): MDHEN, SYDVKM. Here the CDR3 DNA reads TGTGCCAGCAGTTTCGAAGCGACCCAAGAGACCCAGTACTTC. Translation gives CASSFEATQETQYF.

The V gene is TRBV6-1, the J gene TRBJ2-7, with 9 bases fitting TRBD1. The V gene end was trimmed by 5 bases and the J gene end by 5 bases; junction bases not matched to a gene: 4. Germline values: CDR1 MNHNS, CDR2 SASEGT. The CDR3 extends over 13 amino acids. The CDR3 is CASSLQGAHEQYF. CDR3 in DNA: TGTGCCAGCAGTCTACAGGGGGCCCACGAGCAGTACTTC.

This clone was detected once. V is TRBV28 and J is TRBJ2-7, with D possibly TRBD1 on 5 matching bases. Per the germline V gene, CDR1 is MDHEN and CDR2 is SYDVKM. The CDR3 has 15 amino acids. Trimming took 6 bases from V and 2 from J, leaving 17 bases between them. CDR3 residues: CASRAQTADAYEQYF. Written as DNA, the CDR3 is TGTGCCAGCAGAGCGCAGACAGCCGACGCCTACGAGCAGTACTTC.

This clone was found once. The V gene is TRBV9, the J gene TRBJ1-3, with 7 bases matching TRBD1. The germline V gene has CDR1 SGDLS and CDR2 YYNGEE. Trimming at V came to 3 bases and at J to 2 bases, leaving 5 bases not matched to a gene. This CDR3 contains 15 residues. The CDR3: CASSDQGVPGNTIYF. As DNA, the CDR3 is TGTGCCAGCAGCGACCAGGGGGTCCCTGGAAACACCATATATTTT.